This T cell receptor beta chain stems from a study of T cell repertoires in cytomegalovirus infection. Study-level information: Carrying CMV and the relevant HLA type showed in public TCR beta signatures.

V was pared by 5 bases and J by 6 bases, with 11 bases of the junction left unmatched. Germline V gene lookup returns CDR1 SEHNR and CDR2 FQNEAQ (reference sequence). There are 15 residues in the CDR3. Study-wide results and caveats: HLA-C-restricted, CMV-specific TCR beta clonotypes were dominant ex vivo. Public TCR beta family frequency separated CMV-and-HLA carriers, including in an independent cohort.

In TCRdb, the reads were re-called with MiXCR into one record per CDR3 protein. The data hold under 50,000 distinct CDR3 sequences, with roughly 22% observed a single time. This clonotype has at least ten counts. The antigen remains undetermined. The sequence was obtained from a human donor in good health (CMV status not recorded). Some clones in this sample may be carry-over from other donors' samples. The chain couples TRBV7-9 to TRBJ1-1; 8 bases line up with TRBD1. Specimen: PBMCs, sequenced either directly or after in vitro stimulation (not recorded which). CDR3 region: CASSPPGGAGPEAFF. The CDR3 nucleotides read TGTGCCAGCAGCCCTCCAGGGGGCGCGGGTCCTGAAGCTTTCTTT.